This passage covers 22 T cell receptor beta chains from one sample sequenced in a study of blood T cells in healthy people across ages. Using a J-beta primer mix together with a sample-barcoded 5' primer, a second PCR was run for roughly 6 to 11 cycles. A single record per CDR3 protein comes from TCRdb applying MiXCR to the 5' RACE reads. The repertoire includes about 1.8 million distinct CDR3 sequences, roughly 49% of them detected once, and less than 2.5% sits in the top ten. The sequenced sample was blood. All receptors derive from a middle-aged woman in good health.

In the case of this clonotype: The germline gene is not matched at one end of the junction; a read error may be the cause. The V gene is TRBV7-2, the J gene TRBJ2-7; D not resolved. The J call is uncertain, as TRBJ2-5 better fits the DNA end. Germline loops: CDR1 SGHTA, CDR2 FQGNSA. This CDR3 is 13 amino acids long. CDR3 sequence reads: CASSFDPQGTQYF. CDR3 nucleotide sequence: TGTGCCAGCAGCTTTGACCCGCAAGGGACCCAGTACTTC.

V is TRBV6-2 or TRBV6-3 and J is TRBJ2-5, with a tentative D call TRBD2 (6 bases). Germline V CDR1 and CDR2: MNHEY, SVGEGT. There are 12 residues in the CDR3. Trimming took off 8 bases at V and 4 bases at J, with 11 bases between the two ends. In DNA form, the CDR3 reads TGTGCCAGCCAGGCCGGGGGAGAGACCCAGTACTTC. Residues: CASQAGGETQYF.

The J gene is TRBJ2-1, the V gene TRBV27, with D tentatively TRBD1 or TRBD2 (6 bases each). CDR1 and CDR2 (germline): MNHEY, SMNVEV (reference sequence). The CDR3 covers 15 residues. V dropped 8 bases and J dropped 5 bases, with 19 bases sitting between them. Written as DNA, the CDR3 is TGTGCCAGCTCTGTCGGTGGGGGGCCTGACAATGAGCAGTTCTTC. Its translation: CASSVGGGPDNEQFF.

This clonotype was counted between two and nine times. Here the CDR3 DNA reads TGTGCCAGCAGTTACCGGCTTACTAAGTCGGGGGGGCTGAACGAGCAGTACTTC. It translates to CASSYRLTKSGGLNEQYF. The chain is built from TRBV6-2 or TRBV6-3 and TRBJ2-7, with 8 bases fitting TRBD2. With 2 bases clipped from V and 5 bases from J, the junction kept 17 bases outside the gene matches. There are 18 residues in the CDR3. CDR1 is MNHEY, CDR2 SVGEGT, per germline.

About this clonotype itself: A read error may account for a junction end that differs from germline. The chain couples TRBV7-2 to TRBJ2-3, with 15 nucleotides matching TRBD2. Germline V CDR1 and CDR2: SGHTA, FQGNSA. CDR3 length: 19 amino acids. As DNA, the CDR3 is TGTGCTAGCAGGGGGCCTCGGACTAGCGGGGGGGCTAGCACAGATACGCAGTATTTT. The encoded protein is CASRGPRTSGGASTDTQYF.

The CDR3 DNA reads as TGCAGCGTCCGGGACAGGGATTCTCATGGCTACACCTTC. Translation gives CSVRDRDSHGYTF. The chain is built from TRBV29-1 and TRBJ1-2; 9 bases line up with TRBD1. Germline V gives CDR1 SQVTM, CDR2 ANQGSEA. V lost 6 bases and J lost 6; bases outside the gene matches: 8. The CDR3 is 13 amino acids. Combining the CDR3 with reference TRBV29-1 and TRBJ1-2 gives the whole variable domain SAVISQKPSRDICQRGTSLTIQCQVDSQVTMMFWYRQQPGQSLTLIATANQGSEATYESGFVIDKFPISRPNLTFSTLTVSNMSPEDSSIYLCSVRDRDSHGYTFGSGTRLTVV.

The genes are TRBV5-1 and TRBJ2-3; D is unresolved. V gave up 5 bases and J gave up 4 bases, with 17 bases separating them. Germline V gene sequence: CDR1 SGHRS, CDR2 YFSETQ. This CDR3 has 15 amino acids. CDR3: CASRPPVKASDTQYF. The DNA for the CDR3 is TGCGCCAGCAGGCCCCCAGTAAAGGCGTCAGATACGCAGTATTTT.

The rearrangement joins TRBV20-1 to TRBJ2-3, with 9 positions matching TRBD2. Trimming took 5 bases from V and 2 from J; bases not matched to a gene: 5. The CDR3 loop spans 14 amino acids. Germline assignment: CDR1 DFQATT and CDR2 SNEGSKA (reference sequence). As DNA, the CDR3 is TGCAGTGCTGTCCAGCGGGGGGTCACAGATACGCAGTATTTT. Residues: CSAVQRGVTDTQYF.

The chain uses TRBV5-1 and TRBJ2-7; TRBD1 agrees at 9 bases. The trim removed 4 bases at V and 1 base at J, leaving 12 bases unmatched. The CDR3 loop spans 17 amino acids. Germline values: CDR1 SGHRS, CDR2 YFSETQ. CDR3 amino acids: CASSLDVLGTGSYEQYF. DNA for the CDR3: TGCGCCAGCAGCCTGGATGTCTTGGGGACAGGGTCCTACGAGCAGTACTTC.

The V gene is TRBV4-2, the J gene TRBJ1-1, with D hard to call. The CDR3 has 15 residues. The V gene lost 0 bases and the J gene lost 8 bases, with 16 bases spanning the gap. The germline V gene encodes CDR1 LGHNA and CDR2 YNFKEQ. The DNA for the CDR3 is TGTGCCAGCAGCCAAGACCGATGGACGTTATGGGAAGCTTTCTTT. Protein product: CASSQDRWTLWEAFF.

Only a few counts were recorded for this clonotype. V gene TRBV7-2 combines with J gene TRBJ2-1; 8 bases align to TRBD2. The J call may be in error: the DNA end matches TRBJ2-7 better. Germline-derived CDR1 and CDR2 are SGHTA and FQGNSA. CDR3 length equals 15 residues. The CDR3 region has the DNA TGTGCCAGCAGTTTGGCGGGGGGATCCTACAATGAGCAGTACTTC. Its translation: CASSLAGGSYNEQYF.

The V call is TRBV4-3, the J call TRBJ2-3; weak D call: TRBD1 (6 bases). CDR3 length: 18 residues. Germline CDR1 is LGHNA and CDR2 is YSLEER. V lost 5 bases and J lost 4, with 25 bases in between. The CDR3 sequence: CASSKMAAGDTVSDTQYF. Here the CDR3 DNA reads TGCGCCAGCAGCAAGATGGCCGCCGGGGACACTGTGTCAGATACGCAGTATTTT.

The chain recombines TRBV20-1 with TRBJ1-4; D gene ambiguous. This CDR3 spans 13 amino acids. Trimming removed 4 bases at V and 4 bases at J, with 10 bases between. Germline loops: CDR1 DFQATT, CDR2 SNEGSKA (reference sequence). The CDR3 nucleotides are TGCAGTGCTATTGGCCAGGATAATGAAAAACTGTTTTTT. This translates into CSAIGQDNEKLFF.

This clonotype was counted a few times. The chain carries TRBV6-1 and TRBJ2-3; 7 positions match TRBD1. The CDR3 is 17 residues long. V lost 7 bases, J lost 7 bases, and 20 bases stayed unmatched. The V gene's germline CDR1 is MNHNS and CDR2 SASEGT. The CDR3, as DNA: TGTGCCAGCACTAGAAAGGGGGCTTTGACGGCACGAAATACGCAGTATTTT. Translating gives CASTRKGALTARNTQYF.

The chain joins TRBV6-2 or TRBV6-3 to TRBJ2-2; TRBD2 matches at 7 bases. Germline CDR1 MNHEY, CDR2 SVGEGT. The CDR3 spans 15 residues. Trimming removed 6 bases from V and 1 base from J; junction bases left unmatched: 5. CDR3 amino acids: CASRSAGLNTGELFF. In DNA form, the CDR3 reads TGTGCCAGCAGATCAGCGGGATTGAACACCGGGGAGCTGTTTTTT.

This sequence joins TRBV2 and TRBJ2-1, with a possible D match to TRBD1 (6 bases). Deletions cut 6 bases from V and 14 bases from J, with 20 bases between. Germline CDR1 SNHLY, CDR2 FYNNEI. The CDR3 has 13 amino acids. The CDR3 is CASSIDRQGLKFF. CDR3 sequence (DNA): TGTGCCAGCAGCATCGACAGGCAAGGTCTGAAGTTCTTC.

V and J are TRBV18 and TRBJ2-1; D is perhaps TRBD2 (5 bases). Germline V gene sequence: CDR1 KGHSH, CDR2 LQKENI. The CDR3 consists of 14 residues. Trimming cost V 5 bases and J 8 bases, with 16 bases left between them. CDR3 coding DNA: TGTGCCAGCTCAATGAGGGTTTCTATAGATGAGCAGTTCTTC. This sequence encodes CASSMRVSIDEQFF.

The chain carries TRBV6-2 or TRBV6-3 and TRBJ1-1; no firm D call. Trimming removed 6 bases from V and 0 bases from J, with 23 bases in between. The CDR3 runs 18 residues. CDR1 and CDR2 from the germline V gene are MNHEY and SVGEGT. CDR3 sequence: CASRTLPGREGMNTEAFF. The CDR3 DNA sequence: TGTGCCAGCAGAACTCTACCGGGGAGGGAGGGTATGAACACTGAAGCTTTCTTT.

The chain is built from TRBV20-1 and TRBJ1-6; D may be TRBD1 (5 bases). CDR3 length: 15 residues. V shed 3 bases and J shed 5 bases, with 14 bases lying between them. Germline V gene lookup returns CDR1 DFQATT and CDR2 SNEGSKA (reference sequence). Here the CDR3 reads CSARPGGGDNSPLHF. The CDR3 DNA is TGCAGTGCTAGGCCCGGGGGGGGGGATAATTCACCCCTCCACTTT.

This clonotype was counted between two and nine times. The chain has TRBV29-1 and TRBJ1-2; 7 bases fit TRBD1. Germline CDR1 is SQVTM and CDR2 is ANQGSEA. V shed 7 bases and J 4 bases; nucleotides not matched to a gene: 12. This CDR3 has 14 amino acids. The CDR3, as DNA: TGCAGCGCTCTGACAGGGAGGTCCGGCTATGGCTACACCTTC. It is translated as CSALTGRSGYGYTF.

Only a few counts were recorded for this clonotype. J is TRBJ2-3 and V is TRBV28, with 8 bases lining up with TRBD2. The CDR3 spans 15 residues. From germline, CDR1 is MDHEN and CDR2 SYDVKM. With 6 bases clipped from V and 4 bases from J, the junction kept 9 bases outside the gene matches. The CDR3 coding sequence is TGTGCCAGCAGCGACCCTCGGGGGGGCCCAGATACGCAGTATTTT. It encodes CASSDPRGGPDTQYF.

The J gene is TRBJ2-3, the V gene TRBV11-2, with D tentatively TRBD1 or TRBD2 (6 bases each). Looked up from germline, CDR1 is SGHAT and CDR2 is FQNNGV. This CDR3 is 17 amino acids long. Trimming took off 7 bases at V and 8 bases at J, with 28 bases between the two ends. The CDR3 sequence: CASNPTFLGGRVGTQYF. The CDR3 DNA reads TGTGCCAGCAACCCAACCTTTCTCGGGGGCAGGGTTGGTACGCAGTATTTT.